These 6 T cell receptor beta chains were sequenced from one sample in a study of blood T cell repertoires in COVID-19. Clones were read by immunoSEQ multiplex PCR, and TCRdb kept only the in-frame ones, dropping some. The sample consists of tens of thousands of clones, roughly 88% of them appearing once. The specimen sequenced was peripheral blood. Source of these receptors: a man aged 50 or older with acute or convalescent COVID-19.

V gene TRBV19 combines with J gene TRBJ1-5, with D perhaps matching TRBD1 (6 bases). The CDR3 sequence is 16 residues long. Germline V gene lookup returns CDR1 LNHDA and CDR2 SQIVND (reference sequence). With 6 bases removed from V and 3 bases from J, the gap between germline ends came to 18 bases. The CDR3 is CASRPLRGSDNQPQHF. CDR3 sequence (DNA): TGTGCCAGTAGGCCGCTCAGGGGATCGGACAATCAGCCCCAGCATTTT.

This clone was picked up one time. V is TRBV19 and J is TRBJ1-4, with 7 bases lining up with TRBD1. This CDR3 is 16 amino acids long. V lost 4 bases, J lost 10 bases, and 15 bases stayed unmatched. Germline loops: CDR1 LNHDA, CDR2 SQIVND (reference sequence). The CDR3 bases are TGTGCCAGTAGTACGCTGGGGGAGACAGGGACTGGAAAACTGTTTTTT. Protein product: CASSTLGETGTGKLFF.

V and J are TRBV24-1 and TRBJ1-5; no firm D call. V lost 1 base and J 11 bases, leaving 8 bases between the germline ends. CDR1 and CDR2 from the germline V gene are KGHDR and SFDVKD. The CDR3 spans 12 residues. CDR3 in amino acids: CATSDFRLAQHF. CDR3 DNA: TGTGCCACCAGTGATTTCAGGTTGGCCCAGCATTTT.

The rearrangement uses TRBV5-1 and TRBJ2-2; 7 positions match TRBD1. This CDR3 region has 18 residues. The J segment lost 1 base and the V segment lost 4 bases, leaving 13 bases of the junction unmatched. Germline CDR1 and CDR2: SGHRS and YFSETQ. The CDR3 DNA reads TGCGCCAGCAGCGAAATTCGGACGGGACAGCTGAACACCGGGGAGCTGTTTTTT. Amino acid sequence: CASSEIRTGQLNTGELFF.

The chain combines TRBV6-5 with TRBJ2-7, with 9 bases fitting TRBD1. Germline trimming cut 2 bases from V and 3 bases from J; bases unmatched to any gene: 5. CDR1 is MNHEY, CDR2 SVGAGI, per germline. This CDR3 is built from 15 residues. The CDR3 loop reads CASSYGGTGSYEQYF. The CDR3 DNA follows: TGTGCCAGCAGTTACGGCGGGACAGGGAGCTACGAGCAGTACTTC.

The sample holds a few counts of this clone. The chain is built from TRBV11-3 and TRBJ1-2; D remains ambiguous. CDR3 size: 14 residues. CDR1 is SGHNT and CDR2 is YENEEA in the germline V gene. With 2 bases removed from V and 2 bases from J, the gap between germline ends came to 9 bases. The CDR3 region has the DNA TGTGCCAGCAGCTTATGTTGGCTGAACTATGGCTACACCTTC. Its translation is CASSLCWLNYGYTF.